A selection of T cell receptor beta chains follows, all from one sample in a study of blood T cells in healthy people across ages. TCRdb processed the 5' RACE reads anew with MiXCR; each CDR3 protein has one entry. The sample consists of hundreds of thousands of distinct CDR3 sequences, under 25% of them appearing once. The sequenced sample was blood. The receptors shown here come from a man aged 65-85 years in good health. Both conserved end residues are trimmed from each CDR3. Fields, in order: J gene, V gene, CDR3 protein.

>TRBJ2-2|TRBV7-6
ASSFGGSGLAGELF
>.|TRBV12-3/TRBV12-4
ASSPSGTGGNEQF
>TRBJ2-3|TRBV20-1
SAGTSGRADTQY
>TRBJ2-1|TRBV7-2
ASSPIAGAPYNEQF
>TRBJ2-4|TRBV12-3/TRBV12-4
ASSSPGQAKNIQY
>TRBJ2-7|TRBV24-1
ATSRGIGRDEQY
>TRBJ1-2|TRBV7-2
ASSFGTGGFPVGYT
>TRBJ1-4|TRBV20-1
SAIWGQREKLF
>TRBJ2-1|TRBV4-2
ASSPLGTSGSSYNEQF
>TRBJ2-4|TRBV6-2/TRBV6-3
ASSYSFRGDKNIQY
>TRBJ2-1|TRBV2
ASSERTGGLTTTYNEQF
>TRBJ2-1|TRBV3-1
ASRSGVEQF
>TRBJ2-5|TRBV7-3
ASSPMGSLGEPQY
>TRBJ1-2|TRBV7-2
ASSLLGQNYGYT
>TRBJ2-1|TRBV15
ATSRPFRQSSYNEQF
>TRBJ2-7|TRBV27
ASRTGVGEQY
>.|TRBV10-3
AISDGETSEPNEQF
>TRBJ2-5|TRBV5-1
ASRGIGLETQY
>.|TRBV28
ASMQGRHKETQY
>.|TRBV29-1
SVEKVGLTSQRLEQY
>TRBJ2-3|TRBV2
ASSEAAGLLAQY
>TRBJ2-7|TRBV3-1
ASSQIGGYEQY
>TRBJ1-4|TRBV10-3
AISPGASIEKLF
>TRBJ1-5|TRBV27
ASGDSHSNQPQH
>TRBJ2-2|TRBV29-1
SVKGLGGELF
>TRBJ2-7|TRBV21-1
ANQGGTSSYEQY
>TRBJ2-5|TRBV6-6
ASSQTSGSVKTQY
>TRBJ1-2|TRBV29-1
SVVLNEGGYT
>TRBJ1-1|TRBV20-1
SAQDRAEAF
>TRBJ2-3|TRBV14
ASSQGISRGNTDTQY
>TRBJ1-1|TRBV15
ATSWTPNTEAF
>TRBJ2-7|TRBV5-1
ASSLDFASYEQY
>TRBJ1-5|TRBV7-2
ASSFYNQPQH
>TRBJ2-1|TRBV27
ASSNLAGVDNEQF
>TRBJ1-1|TRBV5-1
ASSPTRAVNTEAF
>TRBJ1-4|TRBV6-6
ASSKGRANEKLF
>TRBJ2-5|TRBV4-1
ASSQDTLAGGDGETQY
>TRBJ2-7|TRBV7-9
ASSPVLPGARDEQY
>TRBJ2-7|TRBV29-1
SVAKDRATYEQY
>TRBJ2-1|TRBV3-1
ASSQVGRLAGDRV
>TRBJ2-1|TRBV6-5
ASSPEGLSYNEQF
>TRBJ2-5|TRBV3-1
ASSPRLEVETQY
>TRBJ1-2|TRBV20-1
SARVGQGNYGYT
>TRBJ2-7|TRBV7-3
ASTAGRGALFSYEQY
>TRBJ1-5|TRBV10-3
AISEQGAKQPQH
>TRBJ1-2|TRBV5-1
ASSGNLEGYT
>TRBJ2-7|TRBV27
ASSKGQGNEQY
>TRBJ2-3|TRBV2
ATRTGGSTDTQY
>TRBJ2-3|TRBV10-3
AISANPEPDTQY
>TRBJ2-1|TRBV7-9
ASSPGQGASYNEQF
>TRBJ1-2|TRBV20-1
SARDRGNWKDYGYT
>TRBJ2-6|TRBV3-1
ASTNTGTGANVLT
>.|TRBV3-1
ASSQGTAGGPNEQF
>TRBJ1-6|TRBV6-5
ASQVSYNSPLH
>.|TRBV4-1
ASSQTNFQGVEQY
>TRBJ2-7|TRBV20-1
SAQPVSGNRGYEQY
>TRBJ2-7|TRBV29-1
SIEDLWDIISYEQY
>TRBJ2-5|TRBV20-1
SARVPGTGGRETQY
>TRBJ2-7|TRBV4-3
ASSQDFQTYEQY